In its sample, the clone carrying this T cell receptor beta chain is medium-sized. The sample comes from a study of spatial heterogeneity in lung cancer. Specified time point: sample taken at primary tumor resection. TCRdb fed the 5' RACE reads into MiXCR, producing one record per CDR3 protein. The sample has 6,400 or so distinct CDR3 sequences, 15% to 20% seen once. The length of the CDR3 is 15 residues. Looked up from germline, CDR1 is KGHDR and CDR2 is SFDVKD. The J segment lost 5 bases and the V segment lost 2 bases, leaving 2 bases of the junction unmatched. The TCR comes from a male donor with early-stage non-small cell lung cancer. The V gene is TRBV24-1, the J gene TRBJ1-4, with 9 positions matching TRBD1. The sequenced sample was normal lung tissue next to the tumor, obtained at surgery. The CDR3 protein is CATSDSGQGNEKLFF. In DNA, the CDR3 is TGTGCCACCAGTGATTCGGGACAGGGAAATGAAAAACTGTTTTTT.